Each of the 32 T cell receptor beta chains below was sequenced from the same sample in a study of T cells after yellow fever vaccination (dated by TCRdb to about 2019). Library generation was performed with 5' RACE. TCRdb names Illumina HiSeq 2500 as the instrument used. The raw public reads went through TCRdb reprocessing: fastp at Q25, MiXCR clone calling, in-frame beta chains kept. Every CDR3 protein is listed once, alongside the most common genes and DNA of its rows. This sample holds 500,000 to 650,000 distinct CDR3 sequences; around an eighth were observed only once. The ten largest clonotypes hold around 14% of the sample. Interpreted using the paper, the treatment or condition label stands for: live attenuated yellow fever vaccine strain. The sequenced sample was PBMCs, obtained on the day of the yellow fever booster vaccination. All receptors come from a man aged 25-45 years who received the YFV17D yellow fever vaccine.

This clonotype showed up just a few times. The CDR3 sequence: CASSLNSRAGNTIYF. CDR3 DNA: TGCGCCAGCAGCTTGAACTCCAGGGCCGGAAACACCATATATTTT. The rearrangement links TRBV5-1 to TRBJ1-3; TRBD1 is a possible D gene (5 bases). The V gene's germline CDR1 is SGHRS and CDR2 YFSETQ. The CDR3 runs to 15 residues. Trimming removed 1 base at V and 4 bases at J, with 12 bases between.

In this sample, this clonotype turned up a few times. The chain couples TRBV7-9 to TRBJ2-7; 12 bases are shared with TRBD2. V gave up 9 bases and J gave up 5 bases; unmatched junction bases: 8. CDR1 and CDR2 from the germline V gene are SEHNR and FQNEAQ (reference sequence). This CDR3 has 14 amino acids. Here the CDR3 reads CASELAGGKDEQYF. The CDR3 region has the DNA TGTGCCAGTGAACTAGCGGGAGGAAAGGACGAGCAGTACTTC.

This clonotype has more than one count but fewer than ten. This chain links TRBV2 with TRBJ2-1; D uncertain. Trimming took 8 bases from V and 12 from J, leaving 14 bases between them. CDR1 and CDR2 (germline): SNHLY, FYNNEI. The CDR3 extends over 11 amino acids. CDR3 residues: CASLLSIVQFF. DNA for the CDR3: TGTGCCAGCTTACTGAGTATCGTGCAGTTCTTC.

This clonotype showed up just a few times. V is TRBV4-3 and J is TRBJ2-7, with no clear D. The CDR3 loop spans 13 amino acids. CDR1 and CDR2 (germline): LGHNA, YSLEER. V lost 1 base and J 7 bases, leaving 11 bases between the germline ends. Here the CDR3 reads CASSQVGRNEQYF. The CDR3 DNA is TGCGCCAGCAGCCAAGTAGGCCGAAATGAGCAGTACTTC.

The chain employs TRBV27 and TRBJ2-1; tentatively, D is TRBD1 (7 bases). This CDR3 is 18 amino acids long. V lost 1 base to trimming and J lost 2 bases, with 18 bases between them. Germline V CDR1 and CDR2: MNHEY, SMNVEV (reference sequence). The CDR3 reads CASSLYPGGNTPYNEQFF. The CDR3 DNA follows: TGTGCCAGCAGTTTATACCCAGGGGGGAACACCCCCTACAATGAGCAGTTCTTC.

This clonotype was seen only a few times. The V call is TRBV5-1, the J call TRBJ2-5; D gene unclear. The CDR3 consists of 13 residues. The germline V gene has CDR1 SGHRS and CDR2 YFSETQ. Trimming removed 5 bases from V and 1 base from J, with 9 bases in between. CDR3: CASRRQIQETQYF. The CDR3 DNA follows: TGCGCCAGCAGAAGGCAGATCCAAGAGACCCAGTACTTC.

There are a few counts of this clonotype. The V and J genes are TRBV20-1 and TRBJ1-2; D uncertain. V was cut by 4 bases and J by 5 bases, with 11 bases left in between. The germline V gene has CDR1 DFQATT and CDR2 SNEGSKA (reference sequence). This CDR3 is built from 12 residues. The CDR3 DNA follows: TGCAGTGCTACCCCGGGAGTGTATGGCTACACCTTC. It codes for CSATPGVYGYTF.

V is TRBV7-3 and J is TRBJ2-2, with 7 bases fitting TRBD1. The CDR3 consists of 14 residues. Germline CDR1 is SGHTA and CDR2 is FQGTGA. Trimming took 3 bases from V and 6 from J; bases not matched to a gene: 4. CDR3 residues: CASSLDGTAGELFF. The CDR3 DNA follows: TGTGCCAGCAGCTTGGATGGGACAGCCGGGGAGCTGTTTTTT.

There are many counts of this clonotype. V gene TRBV19 combines with J gene TRBJ2-1, with 10 positions matching TRBD2. Germline CDR1 and CDR2: LNHDA and SQIVND (reference sequence). The V gene end was trimmed by 4 bases and the J gene end by 0 bases; junction bases not matched to a gene: 3. The CDR3 loop spans 16 amino acids. Here the CDR3 DNA reads TGTGCCAGTAGTACACTAGCGGGGAGCTCCTACAATGAGCAGTTCTTC. This encodes CASSTLAGSSYNEQFF.

V usage is TRBV27 and J usage is TRBJ2-6, with 7 bases lining up with TRBD2. Per the germline V gene, CDR1 is MNHEY and CDR2 is SMNVEV (reference sequence). Trimming removed 2 bases from V and 0 bases from J; junction bases left unmatched: 4. The CDR3 totals 17 residues. For the CDR3, the DNA is TGTGCCAGCAGTTTACTAGCGGCTAGCTCTGGGGCCAACGTCCTGACTTTC. Translation: CASSLLAASSGANVLTF.

This chain links TRBV20-1 with TRBJ1-3; D gene unclear. Germline V gene data show CDR1 as DFQATT and CDR2 as SNEGSKA (reference sequence). Trimming left V 5 bases short and J 0 bases short, with 8 bases between. This CDR3 comprises 13 residues. CDR3 coding DNA: TGCAGTGCTCGCATTCCCTCTGGAAACACCATATATTTT. Protein: CSARIPSGNTIYF.

This clonotype was recorded a few times. The V and J genes are TRBV20-1 and TRBJ2-3; TRBD2 agrees at 11 bases. Germline V gene sequence: CDR1 DFQATT, CDR2 SNEGSKA (reference sequence). V lost 6 bases and J lost 0; bases outside the gene matches: 8. There are 16 residues in the CDR3. The CDR3 loop is CSAYGTSGASTDTQYF. CDR3 DNA sequence: TGCAGTGCCTATGGGACTAGCGGAGCTAGCACAGATACGCAGTATTTT.

In its sample, this clonotype was seen a few times. V usage is TRBV6-5 and J usage is TRBJ2-1; 8 bases map to TRBD2. Germline V gene data show CDR1 as MNHEY and CDR2 as SVGAGI. The CDR3 has 16 residues. V trimming: 0 bases; J trimming: 4 bases; junction bases outside the gene matches: 5. Here the CDR3 DNA reads TGTGCCAGCAGTTACTCGGTTACTAGCGGTTACAATGAGCAGTTCTTC. It translates to CASSYSVTSGYNEQFF.

The V and J genes are TRBV3-1 and TRBJ2-3; 8 nucleotides align to TRBD1. Germline CDR1 is LGHDT and CDR2 is YNNKEL (reference sequence). This CDR3 has 15 residues. The J segment lost 8 bases and the V segment lost 4 bases, leaving 11 bases of the junction unmatched. In DNA form, the CDR3 reads TGTGCCAGCAGCCCAGGGACAGGCGTTTCGGGTACGCAGTATTTT. Translated: CASSPGTGVSGTQYF.

This clonotype was observed a handful of times. The chain couples TRBV7-9 to TRBJ2-1, with 7 bases lining up with TRBD2. CDR1 SEHNR and CDR2 FQNEAQ come from the germline V gene (reference sequence). The CDR3 contains 17 residues. The junction had 11 bases not matched to a gene; V was cut back by 1 base and J by 5 bases. CDR3 DNA: TGTGCCAGCAGCTTAGGAGGACTAGTCCTGAAACACAATGAGCAGTTCTTC. Its translation: CASSLGGLVLKHNEQFF.

The table lists this clonotype with a few counts. The chain has TRBV28 and TRBJ2-1, with TRBD1 matching over 9 bases. Looked up from germline, CDR1 is MDHEN and CDR2 is SYDVKM. J was trimmed by 13 bases and V by 3 bases; bases with no gene match: 4. The CDR3 length is 12 residues. CDR3 bases: TGTGCCAGCAGTTTTCCGGACAGGGGCCAGTTCTTC. This translates into CASSFPDRGQFF.

V usage is TRBV6-1 and J usage is TRBJ2-5; 7 bases are shared with TRBD1. Trimming took 10 bases from V and 6 from J; bases not matched to a gene: 17. CDR1 and CDR2 (germline): MNHNS, SASEGT. CDR3 length: 15 amino acids. The CDR3 sequence: CAIAESRDRVQTQYF. CDR3 coding DNA: TGTGCCATTGCCGAGTCCCGCGACAGGGTGCAGACCCAGTACTTC.

DNA of the CDR3: TGTGCCAGCAGCGTAGAGCGCCTAGCGGGTTCCGGGGAGCTGTTTTTT. Translation: CASSVERLAGSGELFF. The chain uses TRBV9 and TRBJ2-2; the match to TRBD2 covers 8 bases. J lost 6 bases, V lost 0 bases, and 7 bases had no gene match. This CDR3 is built from 16 residues. Germline V CDR1 and CDR2: SGDLS, YYNGEE.

This clonotype was recorded a few times. J is TRBJ2-7 and V is TRBV7-9; 12 nucleotides line up with TRBD2. Looked up from germline, CDR1 is SEHNR and CDR2 is FQNEAQ (reference sequence). Unmatched junction bases numbered 9, after V lost 6 bases and J lost 6 bases. This CDR3 contains 15 residues. CDR3 DNA sequence: TGTGCCAGCAGACCTCTAGCGGGAGGGCCCCGCGAGCAGTACTTC. Translation gives CASRPLAGGPREQYF. The full variable domain, with the rest looked up from reference TRBV7-9 and TRBJ2-7, is DTGVSQNPRHKITKRGQNVTFRCDPISEHNRLYWYRQTLGQGPEFLTYFQNEAQLEKSRLLSDRFSAERPKGSFSTLEIQRTEQGDSAMYLCASRPLAGGPREQYFGPGTRLTVT.

This clonotype was observed a handful of times. The V and J genes are TRBV10-3 and TRBJ2-5; 13 positions agree with TRBD2. Germline V gene data show CDR1 as ENHRY and CDR2 as SYGVKD. This CDR3 has 15 residues. Germline trimming cut 8 bases from V and 5 bases from J; bases unmatched to any gene: 8. Here the CDR3 DNA reads TGTGCCATCGGAGACGGACTAGCGGGAGATGAGACCCAGTACTTC. It codes for CAIGDGLAGDETQYF.

Only a few counts were recorded for this clonotype. The chain is built from TRBV4-2 and TRBJ2-3; 11 bases fit TRBD2. Unmatched junction bases numbered 7, after V lost 4 bases and J lost 1 base. The CDR3 totals 17 residues. Per germline, CDR1 LGHNA and CDR2 YNFKEQ. CDR3 DNA: TGTGCCAGCAGCCCAGTTAGCGGGAGGGGAGGCACAGATACGCAGTATTTT. Its translation: CASSPVSGRGGTDTQYF.

The chain links TRBV18 to TRBJ1-5, with 7 bases identical to TRBD1. V trimming: 5 bases; J trimming: 0 bases; junction bases outside the gene matches: 4. The CDR3 is 15 amino acids. The V gene's germline CDR1 is KGHSH and CDR2 LQKENI. The CDR3: CASSAGTDSNQPQHF. CDR3 sequence (DNA): TGTGCCAGCTCAGCCGGGACAGATAGCAATCAGCCCCAGCATTTT. Variable domain in full (rest from reference TRBV18 and TRBJ1-5): NAGVMQNPRHLVRRRGQEARLRCSPMKGHSHVYWYRQLPEEGLKFMVYLQKENIIDESGMPKERFSAEFPKEGPSILRIQQVVRGDSAAYFCASSAGTDSNQPQHFGDGTRLSIL.

This clonotype was counted only a few times. This sequence joins TRBV11-2 and TRBJ2-5; a possible D gene is TRBD2 (5 bases). This CDR3 region has 14 residues. Germline-derived CDR1 and CDR2 are SGHAT and FQNNGV. Between the trimmed V and J ends, which lost 0 bases and 4 bases, there was a span of 9 bases. Written as DNA, the CDR3 is TGTGCCAGCAGCTTAGAGCCTAGCAGAGAGACCCAGTACTTC. As protein: CASSLEPSRETQYF.

This clonotype showed up just a few times. The rearrangement joins TRBV10-3 to TRBJ1-1; D unclear. V dropped 8 bases and J dropped 4 bases, with 14 bases sitting between them. This CDR3 comprises 13 residues. The germline V gene encodes CDR1 ENHRY and CDR2 SYGVKD. CDR3 DNA sequence: TGTGCCATCGCGGAGGGTCTGAGCACTGAAGCTTTCTTT. Amino acids: CAIAEGLSTEAFF.

V gene TRBV20-1 combines with J gene TRBJ2-5; a possible D gene is TRBD1 (6 bases). This CDR3 region has 12 residues. Germline lookup yields CDR1 DFQATT and CDR2 SNEGSKA (reference sequence). Here the CDR3 DNA reads TGCAGCAGCGTCAGGGGTCCGGAGACCCAGTACTTC. Translation: CSSVRGPETQYF.

This clonotype has at least ten counts. The rearrangement joins TRBV7-2 to TRBJ2-7; no definite D call. CDR1 and CDR2 from the germline V gene are SGHTA and FQGNSA. The V and J ends lost 5 bases and 6 bases respectively, with 8 bases between them. The length of the CDR3 is 11 residues. CDR3 sequence reads: CASSPSFEQYF. The CDR3 DNA sequence: TGTGCCAGCAGCCCGAGCTTCGAGCAGTACTTC. Combining the CDR3 with reference TRBV7-2 and TRBJ2-7 gives the whole variable domain GAGVSQSPSNKVTEKGKDVELRCDPISGHTALYWYRQSLGQGLEFLIYFQGNSAPDKSGLPSDRFSAERTGGSVSTLTIQRTQQEDSAVYLCASSPSFEQYFGPGTRLTVT.

The V gene is TRBV27, the J gene TRBJ2-1, with D perhaps matching TRBD1 (6 bases). Trimming took 8 bases from V and 8 from J, leaving 16 bases between them. Germline V gene data show CDR1 as MNHEY and CDR2 as SMNVEV (reference sequence). The CDR3 has 13 amino acids. The CDR3 reads CASRDPQGHEQFF. The DNA of the CDR3 is TGTGCCAGCCGGGACCCCCAGGGGCATGAGCAGTTCTTC.

This sequence joins TRBV28 and TRBJ2-1; D not resolved. The CDR3 covers 12 residues. V was shortened by 5 bases and J by 10 bases, with 12 bases between the two germline ends. Germline lookup yields CDR1 MDHEN and CDR2 SYDVKM. The CDR3 bases are TGTGCCAGCAGTGACCCCGGTAGGGAGCAGTTCTTC. Translating it yields CASSDPGREQFF. Based on the CDR3 plus reference TRBV28 and TRBJ2-1, the full variable domain is DVKVTQSSRYLVKRTGEKVFLECVQDMDHENMFWYRQDPGLGLRLIYFSYDVKMKEKGDIPEGYSVSREKKERFSLILESASTNQTSMYLCASSDPGREQFFGPGTRLTVL.

This chain connects TRBV29-1 to TRBJ1-5; D gene ambiguous. V lost 2 bases to trimming and J lost 5 bases, with 4 bases between them. The CDR3 sequence is 11 residues long. From germline, CDR1 is SQVTM and CDR2 ANQGSEA. For the CDR3, the DNA is TGCAGCGTTGAATGGGATCAGCCCCAGCATTTT. The encoded protein is CSVEWDQPQHF.

There are a few counts of this clonotype. The rearrangement joins TRBV25-1 to TRBJ2-1; a possible D gene is TRBD1 (6 bases). Germline V gives CDR1 MGHDK, CDR2 SYGVNS. The CDR3 has 14 amino acids. Trimming cost V 9 bases and J 0 bases, with 12 bases left between them. CDR3 amino acids: CASWGTSSYNEQFF. The CDR3 DNA follows: TGTGCCAGTTGGGGGACAAGCTCCTACAATGAGCAGTTCTTC. Complete variable domain (other parts from reference TRBV25-1 and TRBJ2-1): EADIYQTPRYLVIGTGKKITLECSQTMGHDKMYWYQQDPGMELHLIHYSYGVNSTEKGDLSSESTVSRIRTEHFPLTLESARPSHTSQYLCASWGTSSYNEQFFGPGTRLTVL.

This clonotype has more than one count but fewer than ten. The CDR3 reads CSASPGTANTEAFF. The DNA of the CDR3 is TGCAGTGCTAGCCCGGGGACCGCGAACACTGAAGCTTTCTTT. This chain links TRBV20-1 with TRBJ1-1; tentative D call: TRBD1 (5 bases). CDR3 length: 14 amino acids. CDR1 DFQATT and CDR2 SNEGSKA come from the germline V gene (reference sequence). V gave up 3 bases and J gave up 1 base, with 12 bases separating them.

The chain is built from TRBV5-1 and TRBJ1-5; 7 positions agree with TRBD1. The CDR3 covers 14 residues. In germline, CDR1 is SGHRS, CDR2 YFSETQ. With 0 bases clipped from V and 4 bases from J, the junction kept 1 base outside the gene matches. CDR3 amino acids: CASSLETGNQPQHF. For the CDR3, the DNA is TGCGCCAGCAGCTTGGAGACAGGGAATCAGCCCCAGCATTTT.